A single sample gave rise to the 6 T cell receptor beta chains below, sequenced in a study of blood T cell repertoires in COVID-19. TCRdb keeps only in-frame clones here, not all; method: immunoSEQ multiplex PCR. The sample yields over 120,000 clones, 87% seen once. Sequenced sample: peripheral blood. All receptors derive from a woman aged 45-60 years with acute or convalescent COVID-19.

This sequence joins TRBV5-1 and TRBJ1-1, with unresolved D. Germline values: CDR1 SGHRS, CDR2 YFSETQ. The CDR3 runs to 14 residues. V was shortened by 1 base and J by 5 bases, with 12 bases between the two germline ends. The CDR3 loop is CASSLIRQGTEAFF. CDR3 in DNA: TGCGCCAGCAGCTTGATCAGGCAAGGTACTGAAGCTTTCTTT.

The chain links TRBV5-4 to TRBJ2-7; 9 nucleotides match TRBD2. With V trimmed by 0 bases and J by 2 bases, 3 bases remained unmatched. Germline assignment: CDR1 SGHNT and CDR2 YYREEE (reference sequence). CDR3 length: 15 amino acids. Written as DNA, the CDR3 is TGTGCCAGCAGCTTGGGACTAGCGGCGACCTACGAGCAGTACTTC. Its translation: CASSLGLAATYEQYF.

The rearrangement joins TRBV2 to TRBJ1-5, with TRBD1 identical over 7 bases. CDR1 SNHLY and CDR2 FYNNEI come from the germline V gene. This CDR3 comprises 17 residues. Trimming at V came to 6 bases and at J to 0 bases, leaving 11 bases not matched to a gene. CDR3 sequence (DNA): TGTGCCAGCAGGAAAGGGGGGACAGCTTATAGCAATCAGCCCCAGCATTTT. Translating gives CASRKGGTAYSNQPQHF.

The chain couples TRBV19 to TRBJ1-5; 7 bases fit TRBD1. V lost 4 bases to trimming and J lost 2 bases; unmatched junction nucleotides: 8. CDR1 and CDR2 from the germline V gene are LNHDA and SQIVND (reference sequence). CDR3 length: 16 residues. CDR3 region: CASSSPRQGGNQPQHF. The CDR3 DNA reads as TGTGCCAGTAGTAGCCCCCGACAGGGCGGCAATCAGCCCCAGCATTTT.

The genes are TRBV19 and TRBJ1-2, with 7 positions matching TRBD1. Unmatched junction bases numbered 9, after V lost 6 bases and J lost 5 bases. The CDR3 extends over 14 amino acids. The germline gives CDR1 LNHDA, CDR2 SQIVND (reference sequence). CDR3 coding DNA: TGTGCCAGTAGCGTTCAGGGGGAGCATTATGGCTACACCTTC. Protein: CASSVQGEHYGYTF.

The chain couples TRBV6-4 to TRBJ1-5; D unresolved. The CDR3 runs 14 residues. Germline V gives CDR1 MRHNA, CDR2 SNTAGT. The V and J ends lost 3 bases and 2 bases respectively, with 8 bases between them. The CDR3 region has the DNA TGTGCCAGCAGTGAGGGGAGTGGCAATCAGCCCCAGCATTTT. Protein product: CASSEGSGNQPQHF.